The 20 T cell receptor beta chains reported below all come from one sample, sequenced in a study of T cell responses to AZD1222 COVID-19 vaccine. TCRdb keeps only in-frame clones here, not all; method: immunoSEQ multiplex PCR. The sample totals more than 110,000 clones. Sequencing used peripheral blood. All receptors come from an adult in good health.

The gene calls are TRBV11-3 and TRBJ2-3, with D unclear. The germline V and J ends were trimmed by 3 bases and 1 base, with 8 bases remaining between them. This CDR3 region has 14 residues. Germline CDR1 reads SGHNT; CDR2 reads YENEEA. CDR3 nucleotides: TGTGCCAGCAGCTTGTCCCAGGGCACAGATACGCAGTATTTT. Protein product: CASSLSQGTDTQYF.

The CDR3 protein is CASSQDIGGPGNTIYF. Here the CDR3 DNA reads TGTGCCAGCAGCCAAGATATAGGAGGCCCCGGAAACACCATATATTTT. The rearrangement joins TRBV3-1 (or the pseudogene TRBV3-2) to TRBJ1-3; D is undetermined. V was shortened by 0 bases and J by 4 bases, with 13 bases between the two germline ends. Germline lookup yields CDR1 LGHDT and CDR2 YNNKEL (reference sequence). The CDR3 is 16 residues long.

The V and J genes are TRBV7-2 and TRBJ2-2, with TRBD2 as a possible D gene (5 bases). The CDR3 consists of 16 residues. V lost 5 bases, J lost 4 bases, and 17 bases lay in between. Germline-derived CDR1 and CDR2 are SGHTA and FQGNSA. The DNA of the CDR3 is TGTGCCAGCAGCCCCCGGACTTTACGGAGCACCGGGGAGCTGTTTTTT. Protein sequence: CASSPRTLRSTGELFF.

The CDR3 nucleotides read TGTGCCAGCAGCTTAAGGACTTATGGCTACACCTTC. The encoded protein is CASSLRTYGYTF. V gene TRBV11-2 combines with J gene TRBJ1-2; no firm D call. Trimming took 2 bases from V and 5 from J, leaving 6 bases between them. The CDR3 contains 12 residues. Looked up from germline, CDR1 is SGHAT and CDR2 is FQNNGV.

The rearrangement joins TRBV28 to TRBJ1-1; D is unresolved. The CDR3 runs 14 residues. The ends were cut back, 3 bases at V and 6 bases at J, with 14 bases in the middle. Germline loops: CDR1 MDHEN, CDR2 SYDVKM. CDR3 residues: CASSFEVLKPEAFF. In DNA, the CDR3 is TGTGCCAGCAGTTTTGAAGTTCTAAAGCCTGAAGCTTTCTTT.

The chain carries TRBV28 and TRBJ1-1; possibly TRBD1 for D (6 bases). The CDR3 has 17 residues. Trimming removed 3 bases from V and 2 bases from J, with 19 bases in between. Germline CDR1 reads MDHEN; CDR2 reads SYDVKM. CDR3 in DNA: TGTGCCAGCAGTTTGGGGGTGGGCAGGGGCATAAACACTGAAGCTTTCTTT. Protein: CASSLGVGRGINTEAFF. The full variable domain, with the rest looked up from reference TRBV28 and TRBJ1-1, is DVKVTQSSRYLVKRTGEKVFLECVQDMDHENMFWYRQDPGLGLRLIYFSYDVKMKEKGDIPEGYSVSREKKERFSLILESASTNQTSMYLCASSLGVGRGINTEAFFGQGTRLTVV.

The chain combines TRBV19 with TRBJ2-2; 7 bases match TRBD2. The V gene end was trimmed by 5 bases and the J gene end by 1 base; junction bases not matched to a gene: 1. The CDR3 covers 14 residues. Germline-derived CDR1 and CDR2 are LNHDA and SQIVND (reference sequence). The CDR3 DNA reads as TGTGCCAGTAGTTTAGCGGGGAACACCGGGGAGCTGTTTTTT. It yields the protein CASSLAGNTGELFF.

The rearrangement uses TRBV12-3 or TRBV12-4 and TRBJ1-2; D is undetermined. V lost 7 bases and J 8 bases, leaving 17 bases between the germline ends. The CDR3 loop spans 13 amino acids. Here the CDR3 DNA reads TGTGCCAGCACCGAAATCGGCAGCTGGGGCTACACCTTC. It is translated as CASTEIGSWGYTF.

The rearrangement joins TRBV28 to TRBJ1-5; TRBD1 aligns across 7 bases. Germline V gene sequence: CDR1 MDHEN, CDR2 SYDVKM. The CDR3 has 15 residues. Trimming at V came to 6 bases and at J to 0 bases, leaving 5 bases not matched to a gene. The CDR3 loop reads CASRTGKNSNQPQHF. CDR3 DNA sequence: TGTGCCAGCAGGACAGGGAAAAATAGCAATCAGCCCCAGCATTTT.

The CDR3 sequence is CASILRTSGGQCSYNEQFF. CDR3 bases: TGTGCCAGCATTCTTAGGACTAGCGGGGGCCAGTGCTCCTACAATGAGCAGTTCTTC. The chain couples TRBV6-4 to TRBJ2-1; 13 bases are a match to TRBD2. Germline CDR1 and CDR2: MRHNA and SNTAGT. This CDR3 has 19 residues. The V gene end was trimmed by 7 bases and the J gene end by 0 bases; junction bases not matched to a gene: 12.

The chain links TRBV27 to TRBJ2-7, with D unclear. The CDR3 covers 15 residues. The V gene's germline CDR1 is MNHEY and CDR2 SMNVEV (reference sequence). V shed 5 bases and J shed 1 base, with 15 bases lying between them. The CDR3: CASSVSPSSSYEQYF. As DNA, the CDR3 is TGTGCCAGCAGTGTGTCACCCTCCTCGTCCTACGAGCAGTACTTC.

The V gene is TRBV21-1, the J gene TRBJ2-5; TRBD1 was called by the table and not checked on the DNA. TRBV21-1 is a known pseudogene. CDR3 length: 18 amino acids. The CDR3 region has the DNA TGTGCCAGCAGCAAAACCCAGGGGGCAACCATAGCTGAAGAGACCCAGTACTTC. Its protein is CASSKTQGATIAEETQYF.

The CDR3 region is CASEPRILYGYTF. CDR3 nucleotide sequence: TGTGCCAGCGAGCCCCGAATACTCTATGGCTACACCTTC. The chain has TRBV6-5 and TRBJ1-2; D is ambiguous. CDR3 length: 13 amino acids. V was cut by 8 bases and J by 4 bases, with 14 bases left in between. In germline, CDR1 is MNHEY, CDR2 SVGAGI.

The CDR3 region is CASSHGVERGVTGELFF. CDR3 in DNA: TGTGCCAGCAGCCATGGGGTTGAGCGGGGGGTCACCGGGGAGCTGTTTTTT. This chain joins TRBV4-2 and TRBJ2-2, with 9 bases identical to TRBD2. Trimming cost V 3 bases and J 4 bases; bases outside gene matches: 9. This CDR3 region has 17 residues. CDR1 LGHNA and CDR2 YNFKEQ come from the germline V gene.

This rearrangement joins TRBV18 to TRBJ2-7; D is uncertain. Trimming removed 0 bases at V and 1 base at J, with 4 bases between. Germline values: CDR1 KGHSH, CDR2 LQKENI. The CDR3 length is 13 residues. CDR3 sequence reads: CASSPPSSYEQYF. The CDR3 coding sequence is TGTGCCAGCTCACCACCGTCGTCCTACGAGCAGTACTTC.

CDR3 sequence: CASSPGTPVGMNTEAFF. The CDR3 bases are TGTGCCAGCAGTCCGGGGACCCCAGTGGGCATGAACACTGAAGCTTTCTTT. The V gene is TRBV28, the J gene TRBJ1-1; tentatively, D is TRBD1 (5 bases). This CDR3 is 17 amino acids long. Germline V CDR1 and CDR2: MDHEN, SYDVKM. V was clipped by 5 bases and J by 0 bases, with 19 bases between them.

The chain is built from TRBV11-2 and TRBJ2-1, with D possibly being TRBD1 (6 bases). Germline V gene data show CDR1 as SGHAT and CDR2 as FQNNGV. With 0 bases removed from V and 8 bases from J, the gap between germline ends came to 11 bases. This CDR3 has 14 amino acids. The CDR3 bases are TGTGCCAGCAGCTTAGAGGGGGCCCAGGATGAGCAGTTCTTC. Amino acid sequence: CASSLEGAQDEQFF.

The V and J genes are TRBV7-9 and TRBJ2-5; 11 bases are a match to TRBD2. This CDR3 has 19 residues. Germline CDR1 and CDR2: SEHNR and FQNEAQ (reference sequence). V lost 3 bases to trimming and J lost 2 bases; unmatched junction nucleotides: 14. CDR3 nucleotide sequence: TGTGCCAGCAGCTTCCGGCGAACTAGCGGGGGCCCGAGGCAAGAGACCCAGTACTTC. Translation: CASSFRRTSGGPRQETQYF.

The chain couples TRBV7-8 to TRBJ2-7; D could derive from TRBD1 or TRBD2 (5 bases each). The germline V and J ends were trimmed by 3 bases and 0 bases, with 12 bases remaining between them. CDR3 size: 15 residues. CDR1 is SGHVS and CDR2 is FQNEAQ in the germline V gene. CDR3 sequence reads: CASSFGDRSSYEQYF. CDR3 coding DNA: TGTGCCAGCAGCTTTGGGGACCGGAGCTCCTACGAGCAGTACTTC.

The chain has TRBV24-1 and TRBJ2-6, with a possible D match to TRBD1 (6 bases). Germline CDR1 and CDR2: KGHDR and SFDVKD. The V gene lost 5 bases and the J gene lost 0 bases, with 13 bases spanning the gap. CDR3 length: 17 amino acids. In nucleotides, the CDR3 is TGTGCCACCAGTGGTGGACAGATAGACTCTGGGGCCAACGTCCTGACTTTC. Translating gives CATSGGQIDSGANVLTF.